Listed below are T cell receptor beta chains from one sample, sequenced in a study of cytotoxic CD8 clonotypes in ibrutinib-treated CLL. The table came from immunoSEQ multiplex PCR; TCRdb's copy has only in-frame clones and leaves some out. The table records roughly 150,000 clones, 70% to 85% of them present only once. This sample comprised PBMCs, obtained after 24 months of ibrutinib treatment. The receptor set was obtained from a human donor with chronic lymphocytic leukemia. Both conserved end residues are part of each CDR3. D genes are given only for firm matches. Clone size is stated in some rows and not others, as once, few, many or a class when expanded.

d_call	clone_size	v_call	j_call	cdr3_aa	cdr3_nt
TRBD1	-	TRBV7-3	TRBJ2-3	CASSSNRGRPDTQYF	TGTGCCAGCAGCTCTAACAGGGGGCGCCCAGATACGCAGTATTTT
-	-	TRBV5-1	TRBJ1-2	CASSPGGDYGYTF	TGCGCCAGCAGCCCGGGCGGGGACTATGGCTACACCTTC
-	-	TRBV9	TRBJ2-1	CASSIRQDPYNEQFF	TGTGCCAGCAGCATCCGACAGGACCCCTACAATGAGCAGTTCTTC
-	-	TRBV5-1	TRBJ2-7	CASSLVEGWGQYF	TGCGCCAGCAGCTTGGTGGAGGGGTGGGGGCAGTACTTC
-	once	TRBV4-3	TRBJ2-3	CASSQNGAADTQYF	TGCGCCAGCAGCCAAAATGGGGCAGCAGATACGCAGTATTTT
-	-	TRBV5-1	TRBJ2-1	CASMIQGGLYNEQFF	TGCGCCAGCATGATCCAGGGGGGCCTCTACAATGAGCAGTTCTTC
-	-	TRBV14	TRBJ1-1	CASSQSRETEAFF	TGTGCCAGCAGCCAGTCGAGGGAAACTGAAGCTTTCTTT
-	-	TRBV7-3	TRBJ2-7	CASSLGHPPYEQYF	TGTGCCAGCAGCTTAGGCCACCCCCCCTACGAGCAGTACTTC
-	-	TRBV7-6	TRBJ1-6	CASSLGTPSSYNSPLHF	TGTGCCAGCAGCTTAGGGACACCTAGCTCCTATAATTCACCCCTCCACTTT
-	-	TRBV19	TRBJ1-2	CASASRVDYGYTF	TGTGCCAGTGCTTCGAGGGTAGACTATGGCTACACCTTC
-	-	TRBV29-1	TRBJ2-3	CSVELITDTQYF	TGCAGCGTTGAACTTATCACAGATACGCAGTATTTT
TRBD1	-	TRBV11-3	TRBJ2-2	CASSQGQGRLPGELFF	TGTGCCAGCAGCCAGGGACAGGGAAGGTTACCCGGGGAGCTGTTTTTT
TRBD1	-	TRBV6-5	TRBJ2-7	CASRGQGARNEQYF	TGTGCCAGCAGGGGACAGGGGGCGAGAAACGAGCAGTACTTC
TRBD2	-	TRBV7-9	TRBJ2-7	CASSPNLRLAGSEQYF	TGTGCCAGCAGCCCAAACCTTCGTTTAGCGGGAAGCGAGCAGTACTTC
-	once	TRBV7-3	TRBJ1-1	CASSPYKNTEAFF	TGTGCCAGCAGCCCGTACAAGAACACTGAAGCTTTCTTT
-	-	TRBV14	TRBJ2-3	CASSHPKGVTDTQYF	TGTGCCAGCAGCCATCCTAAGGGGGTCACAGATACGCAGTATTTT